These 24 T cell receptor beta chains came from one sample sequenced in a study of metastatic and nonmetastatic thyroid tumors (TCRdb year 2020). Library prep was done by PCR. The run used an Illumina HiSeq 4000. TCRdb handled the public reads itself, with Q25 trimming in fastp and clone calling in MiXCR, and kept productive beta chains. The sample table contains roughly 14,000 clones; only one count was recorded for approximately 30% of them. The ten largest clonotypes hold over 9.5% of the sample. No treatment had been received by any patient before thyroid surgery. Specimen: blood. These receptors were collected from a female donor with papillary thyroid cancer or a benign thyroid nodule (not recorded which). Some clones in this sample may be carry-over from other donors' samples.

This clone ranks as medium-sized (0.01 to 0.1%). This chain uses TRBV20-1 with TRBJ1-1; maybe TRBD1 (5 bases). Germline loops: CDR1 DFQATT, CDR2 SNEGSKA (reference sequence). The CDR3 length is 14 residues. Trimming pared 4 bases from V and 3 bases from J, leaving 15 bases between. CDR3 loop: CSAKGSAGDTEAFF. The CDR3 bases are TGCAGTGCTAAGGGGTCCGCCGGAGACACTGAAGCTTTCTTT.

Judged by abundance, this clone is medium-sized. In the same sample, other DNA sequences code for this CDR3. The CDR3 here is CASSYSNDWNTEAFF. CDR3 DNA: TGTGCCAGCAGTTACTCGAACGACTGGAACACTGAAGCTTTCTTT. The chain links TRBV6-5 to TRBJ1-1; D is ambiguous. CDR3 length equals 15 residues. The V end was cut by 0 bases, the J end by 1 base, with 9 bases between. Germline V CDR1 and CDR2: MNHEY, SVGAGI.

This clone came up many times. This chain links TRBV4-3 with TRBJ2-4, with 9 bases fitting TRBD1. V trimming: 3 bases; J trimming: 8 bases; junction bases outside the gene matches: 5. This CDR3 region has 14 residues. The germline V gene encodes CDR1 LGHNA and CDR2 YSLEER. CDR3 amino acids: CASSQLDRGHIQYF. Here the CDR3 DNA reads TGCGCCAGCAGCCAGCTGGACAGGGGTCACATTCAGTACTTC.

V and J are TRBV20-1 and TRBJ1-6, with unresolved D. The CDR3 runs 15 residues. Germline V gene lookup returns CDR1 DFQATT and CDR2 SNEGSKA (reference sequence). The germline V and J ends were trimmed by 3 bases and 9 bases, with 18 bases remaining between them. In DNA, the CDR3 is TGCAGTGCTAGGGGTCGCGGGGAAGCTAGTTCACCCCTCCACTTT. This sequence encodes CSARGRGEASSPLHF.

This clone has a count of ten or more. The chain couples TRBV28 to TRBJ1-3; D ambiguous. Germline V gene sequence: CDR1 MDHEN, CDR2 SYDVKM. The V end lost 2 bases, the J end lost 3 bases, and 20 bases lay between the germline ends. The CDR3 runs 18 residues. CDR3 region: CASSLVRGQINSGNTIYF. The CDR3 DNA follows: TGTGCCAGCAGTTTAGTTCGAGGGCAAATCAACAGTGGAAACACCATATATTTT.

This clone has only one observation. The V and J genes are TRBV7-9 and TRBJ2-1; weak D call: TRBD2 (6 bases). Trimming stripped 2 bases from V and 3 bases from J, with 11 bases between. Germline-derived CDR1 and CDR2 are SEHNR and FQNEAQ (reference sequence). The CDR3 covers 15 residues. The CDR3 loop is CASSLSGGDYNEQFF. Here the CDR3 DNA reads TGTGCCAGCAGCTTATCTGGCGGGGACTACAATGAGCAGTTCTTC.

The chain is built from TRBV3-1 and TRBJ1-4; 9 nucleotides match TRBD1. Germline loops: CDR1 LGHDT, CDR2 YNNKEL (reference sequence). The CDR3 is made up of 19 amino acids. Trimming at V came to 5 bases and at J to 10 bases, leaving 23 bases not matched to a gene. CDR3 residues: CASSYPGMVTRDRERKLFF. CDR3 coding DNA: TGTGCCAGCAGCTATCCGGGGATGGTGACCCGGGACAGGGAAAGAAAACTGTTTTTT. The whole variable domain, remainder taken from reference TRBV3-1 and TRBJ1-4, is DTAVSQTPKYLVTQMGNDKSIKCEQNLGHDTMYWYKQDSKKFLKIMFSYNNKELIINETVPNRFSPKSPDKAHLNLHINSLELGDSAVYFCASSYPGMVTRDRERKLFFGSGTQLSVL.

V usage is TRBV19 and J usage is TRBJ2-7; perhaps TRBD1 as D (5 bases). V lost 4 bases, J lost 6 bases, and 7 bases lay in between. The germline gives CDR1 LNHDA, CDR2 SQIVND (reference sequence). This CDR3 comprises 11 residues. The CDR3 DNA is TGTGCCAGTAGTAGGGGCTCCGAGCAGTACTTC. Amino acid sequence: CASSRGSEQYF.

The V call is TRBV10-1, the J call TRBJ1-5, with 10 bases aligning to TRBD1. Germline V gene lookup returns CDR1 WNHNN and CDR2 SYGVQD (reference sequence). With V trimmed by 7 bases and J by 1 base, 16 bases remained unmatched. The CDR3 contains 19 residues. CDR3 sequence reads: CASISIRDRGPRSNQPQHF. The CDR3 nucleotides read TGCGCCAGCATCTCGATTCGGGACAGGGGACCGAGGAGCAATCAGCCCCAGCATTTT.

V gene TRBV5-4 combines with J gene TRBJ2-3, with 8 bases lining up with TRBD2. With V trimmed by 4 bases and J by 5 bases, 9 bases remained unmatched. The CDR3 loop spans 15 amino acids. In germline, CDR1 is SGHNT, CDR2 YYREEE (reference sequence). DNA of the CDR3: TGTGCCAGCAGCGGGACGGGAGGGTTTGGAGATACGCAGTATTTT. Protein sequence: CASSGTGGFGDTQYF.

This clone has only a few counts. This chain uses TRBV28 with TRBJ1-3; unclear D gene. Germline loops: CDR1 MDHEN, CDR2 SYDVKM. V shed 8 bases and J shed 8 bases, with 10 bases lying between them. The CDR3 contains 11 residues. The CDR3 nucleotides read TGTGCCAGCGGGATGGCGGACACCATATATTTT. Translated, it gives CASGMADTIYF.

The CDR3 reads CASSTTGTGHSGANVLTF. In nucleotides, the CDR3 is TGTGCCAGCAGCACAACCGGGACAGGGCACTCTGGGGCCAACGTCCTGACTTTC. The chain carries TRBV11-2 and TRBJ2-6, with 9 bases that match TRBD1. V lost 5 bases and J lost 0; bases outside the gene matches: 8. CDR1 is SGHAT, CDR2 FQNNGV, per germline. The CDR3 is 18 amino acids.

The chain carries TRBV5-6 and TRBJ2-3, with 10 bases identical to TRBD2. With V trimmed by 6 bases and J by 7 bases, 11 bases remained unmatched. Germline V lookup: CDR1 SGHDT, CDR2 YYEEEE. The CDR3 loop spans 15 amino acids. The chain's CDR3 is CASTTPLAGVNTQYF. For the CDR3, the DNA is TGTGCCAGCACCACCCCCCTAGCGGGAGTAAATACGCAGTATTTT.

The V call is TRBV5-1, the J call TRBJ2-2, with TRBD1 matching 9 bases. The CDR3 contains 14 residues. The V and J ends lost 3 bases and 5 bases, in that order; junction bases with no gene match: 2. CDR1 and CDR2 (germline): SGHRS, YFSETQ. The CDR3 protein is CASSSGQGTGELFF. CDR3 sequence (DNA): TGCGCCAGCAGCTCGGGACAGGGAACCGGGGAGCTGTTTTTT.

This clone was detected ten times or more. The chain recombines TRBV5-6 with TRBJ1-1; TRBD1 is a possible D gene (5 bases). This CDR3 spans 12 amino acids. V lost 4 bases to trimming and J lost 5 bases, with 9 bases between them. CDR1 and CDR2 from the germline V gene are SGHDT and YYEEEE. The CDR3 DNA follows: TGTGCCAGCAGCCCGGGGGGGACTGAAGCTTTCTTT. It is translated as CASSPGGTEAFF.

This clone turned up a few times. V gene TRBV15 combines with J gene TRBJ2-7; D may be TRBD2 (5 bases). The V and J ends lost 1 base and 4 bases respectively, with 11 bases between them. The CDR3 is made up of 14 amino acids. CDR1 LNHNV and CDR2 YYDKDF come from the germline V gene (reference sequence). CDR3 in DNA: TGTGCCACCAGCAGAGCTGCCCTAGCTTACGAGCAGTACTTC. It translates to CATSRAALAYEQYF.

The V gene is TRBV9, the J gene TRBJ2-1; TRBD2 agrees at 8 bases. Trimming took 3 bases from V and 4 from J; bases not matched to a gene: 15. The CDR3 totals 18 residues. Germline CDR1 SGDLS, CDR2 YYNGEE. The CDR3 sequence: CASSATGGAVGFYNEQFF. CDR3 DNA: TGTGCCAGCAGCGCCACGGGGGGGGCGGTGGGGTTTTACAATGAGCAGTTCTTC.

The V and J genes are TRBV3-1 and TRBJ2-2; 10 bases match TRBD1. CDR3 length: 17 residues. Germline V gives CDR1 LGHDT, CDR2 YNNKEL (reference sequence). With 2 bases clipped from V and 3 bases from J, the junction kept 6 bases outside the gene matches. The CDR3 nucleotides are TGTGCCAGCAGCCAACATACCGGGACAGGGGACACCGGGGAGCTGTTTTTT. This encodes CASSQHTGTGDTGELFF.

In its sample, this clone ranks as medium-sized. This chain joins TRBV6-2 or TRBV6-3 and TRBJ1-1, with 11 positions matching TRBD1. Germline CDR1 MNHEY, CDR2 SVGEGT. The junction had 0 bases not matched to a gene; V was cut back by 2 bases and J by 7 bases. The CDR3 has 13 amino acids. CDR3 nucleotides: TGTGCCAGCAGTTACGGGACAGGGGGTGAAGCTTTCTTT. Protein product: CASSYGTGGEAFF.

This chain connects TRBV20-1 to TRBJ2-3; TRBD2 matches at 11 bases. V lost 0 bases, J lost 2 bases, and 4 bases stayed unmatched. CDR1 and CDR2 (germline): DFQATT, SNEGSKA (reference sequence). There are 16 residues in the CDR3. Here the CDR3 reads CSARELLAGDTDTQYF. The CDR3 region has the DNA TGCAGTGCTAGAGAGTTACTAGCGGGGGACACAGATACGCAGTATTTT.

This clone was seen at least ten times. V usage is TRBV20-1 and J usage is TRBJ2-5, with 7 nucleotides matching TRBD2. V shed 2 bases and J 5 bases; nucleotides not matched to a gene: 8. The CDR3 has 14 amino acids. CDR1 and CDR2 (germline): DFQATT, SNEGSKA (reference sequence). The CDR3 sequence is CSARIGGGRETQYF. The CDR3 DNA sequence: TGCAGTGCTAGAATAGGCGGGGGAAGGGAGACCCAGTACTTC.

This clone is medium-sized by share. The gene calls are TRBV6-1 and TRBJ1-1; TRBD1 matches at 9 bases. The CDR3 covers 15 residues. V trimming: 4 bases; J trimming: 1 base; junction bases outside the gene matches: 4. Germline CDR1 MNHNS, CDR2 SASEGT. In DNA form, the CDR3 reads TGTGCCAGCAGTGGGGACAGGGCGGGGAACACTGAAGCTTTCTTT. Translation gives CASSGDRAGNTEAFF.

In its sample, this clone is medium-sized. The J gene is TRBJ1-2, the V gene TRBV28; a possible D gene is TRBD1 (6 bases). CDR1 MDHEN and CDR2 SYDVKM come from the germline V gene. The V and J ends lost 7 bases and 2 bases respectively, with 14 bases between them. There are 14 residues in the CDR3. The DNA of the CDR3 is TGTGCCAGCACGACCGGGGGGGCGAACTATGGCTACACCTTC. This codes for CASTTGGANYGYTF.

This clone showed up many times. This chain joins TRBV7-9 and TRBJ1-1, with 7 bases fitting TRBD1. Unmatched junction bases numbered 6, after V lost 1 base and J lost 4 bases. The CDR3 is 15 residues long. Germline V gives CDR1 SEHNR, CDR2 FQNEAQ (reference sequence). CDR3 region: CASSLEYGQATEAFF. The DNA for the CDR3 is TGTGCCAGCAGCTTAGAATACGGACAGGCCACTGAAGCTTTCTTT.